This T cell receptor (beta chain) was recovered during a study of neurological immune-mediated disorders. About the study: The 35 or so multiple sclerosis patients comprised 31 relapsing-remitting and 3 secondary progressive cases.

This CDR3 has 17 amino acids. This clonotype occurred many times. Its antigen is currently unknown. The cDNA was synthesized by means of template-switch 5'RACE, which was carried out with 10-nucleotide random UMIs. TCRdb recomputed calls from the 5' RACE reads with MiXCR, one row per CDR3 protein. The sample holds some 41,000 distinct CDR3 sequences, roughly 2.5% seen once. Study results and limitations: Grouping of repertoires by phylogeny put those of 18 of 34 multiple sclerosis patients into a single related-CDR3 cluster, a possible signature. Expanded clones shared no identical CDR3 amino acid sequences across subjects, which suggested private TCR-beta repertoires in all groups.

This receptor was identified in a man aged 25 to 40 with multiple sclerosis. This chain joins TRBV21-1 and TRBJ1-1. TRBV21-1 is labeled a pseudogene. Sequencing was done on a sample of PBMCs. The CDR3 DNA is TGTGCCAGCAGCCATCAGAATCGGGACTATGGAGATACTGAAGCTTTCTTT. This sequence encodes CASSHQNRDYGDTEAFF.